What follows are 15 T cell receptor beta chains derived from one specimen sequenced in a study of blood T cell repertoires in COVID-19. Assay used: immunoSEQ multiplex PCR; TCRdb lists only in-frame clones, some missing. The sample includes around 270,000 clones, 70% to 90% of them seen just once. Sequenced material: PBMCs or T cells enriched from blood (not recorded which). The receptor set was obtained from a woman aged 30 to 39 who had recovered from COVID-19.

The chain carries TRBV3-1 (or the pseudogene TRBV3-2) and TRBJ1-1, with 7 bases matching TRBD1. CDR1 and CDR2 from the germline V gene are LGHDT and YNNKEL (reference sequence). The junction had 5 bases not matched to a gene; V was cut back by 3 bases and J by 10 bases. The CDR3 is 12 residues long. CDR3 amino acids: CASSQPRGLAFF. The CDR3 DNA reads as TGTGCCAGCAGCCAGCCAAGGGGGCTAGCTTTCTTT.

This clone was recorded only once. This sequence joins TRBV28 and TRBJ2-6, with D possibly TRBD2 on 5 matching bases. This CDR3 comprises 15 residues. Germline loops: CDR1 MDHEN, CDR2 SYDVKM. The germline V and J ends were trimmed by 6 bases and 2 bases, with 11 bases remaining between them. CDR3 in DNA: TGTGCCAGCAGATACGGGGTGCCTGGGGCCAACGTCCTGACTTTC. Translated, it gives CASRYGVPGANVLTF.

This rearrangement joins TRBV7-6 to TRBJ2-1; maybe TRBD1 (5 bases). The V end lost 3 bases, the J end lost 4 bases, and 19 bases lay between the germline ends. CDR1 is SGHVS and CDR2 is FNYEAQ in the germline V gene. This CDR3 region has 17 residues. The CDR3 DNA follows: TGTGCCAGCAGCTTCGGGCAGGGTTCTTTCCTATACAATGAGCAGTTCTTC. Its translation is CASSFGQGSFLYNEQFF.

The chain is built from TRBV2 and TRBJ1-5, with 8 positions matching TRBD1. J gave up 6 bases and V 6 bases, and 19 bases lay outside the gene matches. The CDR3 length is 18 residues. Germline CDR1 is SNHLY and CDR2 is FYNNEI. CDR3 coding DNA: TGTGCCAGCAGAAAGGGATGGTTCCAGGGGGCAACCAGTCAGCCCCAGCATTTT. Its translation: CASRKGWFQGATSQPQHF.

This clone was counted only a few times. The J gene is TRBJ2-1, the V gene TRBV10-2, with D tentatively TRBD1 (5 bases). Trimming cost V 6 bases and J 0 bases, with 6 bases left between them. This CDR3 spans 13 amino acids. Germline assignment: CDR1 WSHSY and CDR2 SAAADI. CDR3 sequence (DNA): TGCGCCAGCAGGGACAACTCCTACAATGAGCAGTTCTTC. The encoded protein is CASRDNSYNEQFF.

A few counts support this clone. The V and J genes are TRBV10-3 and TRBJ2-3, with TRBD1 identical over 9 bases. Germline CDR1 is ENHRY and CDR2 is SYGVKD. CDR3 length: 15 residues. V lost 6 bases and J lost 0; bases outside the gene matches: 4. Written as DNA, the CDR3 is TGTGCCATCAGACAGGGGGCGTTCAGCACAGATACGCAGTATTTT. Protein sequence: CAIRQGAFSTDTQYF.

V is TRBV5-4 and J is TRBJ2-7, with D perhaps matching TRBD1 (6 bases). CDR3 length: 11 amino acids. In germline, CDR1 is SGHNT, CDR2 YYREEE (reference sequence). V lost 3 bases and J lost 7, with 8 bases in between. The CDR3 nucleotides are TGTGCCAGCAGCTCCACAGGGGAGCAGTACTTC. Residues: CASSSTGEQYF.

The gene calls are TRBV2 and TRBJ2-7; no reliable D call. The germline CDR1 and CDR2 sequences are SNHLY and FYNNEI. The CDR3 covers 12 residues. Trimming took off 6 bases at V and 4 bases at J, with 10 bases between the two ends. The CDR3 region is CASSYLRYEQYF. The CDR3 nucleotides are TGTGCCAGCAGCTACCTCCGGTACGAGCAGTACTTC. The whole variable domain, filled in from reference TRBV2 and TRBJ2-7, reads EPEVTQTPSHQVTQMGQEVILRCVPISNHLYFYWYRQILGQKVEFLVSFYNNEISEKSEIFDDQFSVERPDGSNFTLKIRSTKLEDSAMYFCASSYLRYEQYFGPGTRLTVT.

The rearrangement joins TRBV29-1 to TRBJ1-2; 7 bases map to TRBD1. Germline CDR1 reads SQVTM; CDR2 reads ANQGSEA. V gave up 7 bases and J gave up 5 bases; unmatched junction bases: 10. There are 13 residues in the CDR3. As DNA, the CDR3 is TGCAGCGGCACAGGGGAGGAATCGTATGGCTACACCTTC. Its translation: CSGTGEESYGYTF.

CDR3 region: CASSSVLAGGSGANVLTF. In DNA, the CDR3 is TGTGCCAGCAGCTCCGTACTAGCGGGGGGCTCTGGGGCCAACGTCCTGACTTTC. The chain recombines TRBV5-4 with TRBJ2-6, with 12 bases aligning to TRBD2. CDR1 SGHNT and CDR2 YYREEE come from the germline V gene (reference sequence). V lost 3 bases to trimming and J lost 0 bases; unmatched junction nucleotides: 4. The CDR3 extends over 18 amino acids.

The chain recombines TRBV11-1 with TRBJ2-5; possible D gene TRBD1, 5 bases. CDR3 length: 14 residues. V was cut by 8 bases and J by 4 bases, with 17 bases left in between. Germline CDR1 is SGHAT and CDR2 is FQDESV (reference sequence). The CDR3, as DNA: TGTGCCAGCGGACCCTGGACACCCGGAGAGACCCAGTACTTC. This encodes CASGPWTPGETQYF.

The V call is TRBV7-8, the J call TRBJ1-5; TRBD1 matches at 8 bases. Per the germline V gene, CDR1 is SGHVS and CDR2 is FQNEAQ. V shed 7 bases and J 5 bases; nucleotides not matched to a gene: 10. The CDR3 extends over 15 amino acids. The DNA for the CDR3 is TGTGCCAGCACCGCATCTGGGACAGGAGATCAGCCCCAGCATTTT. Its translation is CASTASGTGDQPQHF. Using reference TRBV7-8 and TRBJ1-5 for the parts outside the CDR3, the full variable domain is GAGVSQSPRYKVAKRGQDVALRCDPISGHVSLFWYQQALGQGPEFLTYFQNEAQLDKSGLPSDRFFAERPEGSVSTLKIQRTQQEDSAVYLCASTASGTGDQPQHFGDGTRLSIL.

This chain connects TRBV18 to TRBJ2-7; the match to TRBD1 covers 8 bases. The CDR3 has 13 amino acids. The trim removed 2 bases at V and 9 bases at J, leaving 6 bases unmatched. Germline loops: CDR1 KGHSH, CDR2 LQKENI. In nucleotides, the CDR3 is TGTGCCAGCTCACCATACGGACAGGGAAGGCAGTACTTC. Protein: CASSPYGQGRQYF.

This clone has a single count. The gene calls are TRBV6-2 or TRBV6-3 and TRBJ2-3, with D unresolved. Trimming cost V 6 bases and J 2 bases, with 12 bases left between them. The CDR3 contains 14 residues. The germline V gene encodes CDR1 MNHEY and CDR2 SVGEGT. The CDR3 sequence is CASSRSRSTDTQYF. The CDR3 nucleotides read TGTGCCAGCAGCCGTAGCAGATCCACAGATACGCAGTATTTT.

The CDR3 spells CASSYGPLGGVQYF. CDR3 coding DNA: TGTGCCAGCAGTTACGGACCTTTGGGGGGAGTTCAGTACTTC. The rearrangement uses TRBV6-5 and TRBJ2-7, with D possibly being TRBD2 (6 bases). This CDR3 is built from 14 residues. V lost 2 bases and J 10 bases, leaving 18 bases between the germline ends. Germline values: CDR1 MNHEY, CDR2 SVGAGI.